This T cell receptor (beta chain) was found in a study of shared clonotypes between healthy human individuals. Each donor was a Caucasian adult residing in Nashville, Tennessee. CDR3 size: 13 residues. From germline, CDR1 is LNHDA and CDR2 SQIVND (reference sequence). V dropped 0 bases and J dropped 6 bases, with 6 bases sitting between them. Using immunoSEQ multiplex PCR, the repertoire was profiled, and TCRdb retains in-frame clones only, with some absent. This table holds about 2 million clones, 90% to 95% found once. The gene calls are TRBV19 and TRBJ2-1; D call uncertain. The receptor's source is a man younger than 35 in good health. Sequencing used naive CD4+ T cells sorted from blood. Subset given: CD45RA+ positively selected. The CDR3 DNA is TGTGCCAGTAGTATAGACCTACCCAATGAGCAGTTCTTC. Its translation is CASSIDLPNEQFF.